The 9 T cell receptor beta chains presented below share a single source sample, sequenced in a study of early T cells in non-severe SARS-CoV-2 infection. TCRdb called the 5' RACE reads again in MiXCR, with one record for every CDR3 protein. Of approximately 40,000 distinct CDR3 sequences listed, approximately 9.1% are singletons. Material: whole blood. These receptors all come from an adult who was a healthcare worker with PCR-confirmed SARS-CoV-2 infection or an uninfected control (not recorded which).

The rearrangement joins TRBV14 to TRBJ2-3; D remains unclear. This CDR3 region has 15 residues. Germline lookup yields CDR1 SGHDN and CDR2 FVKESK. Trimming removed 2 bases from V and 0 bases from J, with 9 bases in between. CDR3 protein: CASSQQSASTDTQYF. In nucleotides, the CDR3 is TGTGCCAGCAGCCAACAAAGCGCTAGCACAGATACGCAGTATTTT.

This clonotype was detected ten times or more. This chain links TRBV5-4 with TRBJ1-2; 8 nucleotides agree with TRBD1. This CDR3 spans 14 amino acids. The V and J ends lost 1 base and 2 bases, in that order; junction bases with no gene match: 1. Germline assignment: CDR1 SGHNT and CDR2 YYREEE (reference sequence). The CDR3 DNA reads TGTGCCAGCAGCTTGCAGGGGGCGAACTATGGCTACACCTTC. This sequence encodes CASSLQGANYGYTF. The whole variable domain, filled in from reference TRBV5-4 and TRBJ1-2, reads ETGVTQSPTHLIKTRGQQVTLRCSSQSGHNTVSWYQQALGQGPQFIFQYYREEENGRGNFPPRFSGLQFPNYSSELNVNALELDDSALYLCASSLQGANYGYTFGSGTRLTVV.

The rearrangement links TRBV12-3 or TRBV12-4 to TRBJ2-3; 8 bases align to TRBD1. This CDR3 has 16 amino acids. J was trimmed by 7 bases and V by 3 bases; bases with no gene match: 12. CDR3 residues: CASSLRGVGTGNTQYF. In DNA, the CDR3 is TGTGCCAGCAGTTTGAGGGGTGTTGGGACAGGTAATACGCAGTATTTT.

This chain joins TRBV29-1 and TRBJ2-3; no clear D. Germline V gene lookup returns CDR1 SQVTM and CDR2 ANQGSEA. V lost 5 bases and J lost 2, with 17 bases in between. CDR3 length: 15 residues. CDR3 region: CSVTRIKDLTDTQYF. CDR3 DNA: TGCAGCGTTACCAGAATAAAAGACCTCACAGATACGCAGTATTTT.

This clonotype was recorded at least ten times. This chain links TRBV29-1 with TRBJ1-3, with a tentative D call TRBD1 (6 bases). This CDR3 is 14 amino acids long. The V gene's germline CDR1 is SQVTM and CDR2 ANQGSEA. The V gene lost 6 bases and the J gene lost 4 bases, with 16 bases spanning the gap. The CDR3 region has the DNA TGCAGCGTCCGGGGGCCGGGGACCGGAAACACCATATATTTT. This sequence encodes CSVRGPGTGNTIYF.

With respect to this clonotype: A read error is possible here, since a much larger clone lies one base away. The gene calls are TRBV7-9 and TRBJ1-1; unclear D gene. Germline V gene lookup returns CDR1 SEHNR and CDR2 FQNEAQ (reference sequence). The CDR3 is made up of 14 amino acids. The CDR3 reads CVSSPSSRPLEAFF. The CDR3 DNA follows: TGTGTCAGCAGCCCATCCAGCCGTCCCTTGGAAGCTTTCTTT.

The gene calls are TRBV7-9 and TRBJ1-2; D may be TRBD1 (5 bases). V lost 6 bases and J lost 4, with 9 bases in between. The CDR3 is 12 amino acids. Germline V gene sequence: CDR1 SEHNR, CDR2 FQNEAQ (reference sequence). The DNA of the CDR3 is TGTGCCAGCAGGGCAGGGAGCTATGGCTACACCTTC. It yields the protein CASRAGSYGYTF.

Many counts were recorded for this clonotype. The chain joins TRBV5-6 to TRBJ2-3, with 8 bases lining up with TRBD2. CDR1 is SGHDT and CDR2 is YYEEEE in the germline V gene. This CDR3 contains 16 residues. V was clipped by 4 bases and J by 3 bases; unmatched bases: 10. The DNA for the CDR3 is TGTGCCAGCAGCATTCGTCCGGGACTAGGGACAGATACGCAGTATTTT. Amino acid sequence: CASSIRPGLGTDTQYF.

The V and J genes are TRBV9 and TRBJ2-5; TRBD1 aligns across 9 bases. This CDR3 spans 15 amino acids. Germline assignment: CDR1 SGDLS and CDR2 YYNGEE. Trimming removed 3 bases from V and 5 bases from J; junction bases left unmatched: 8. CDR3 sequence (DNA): TGTGCCAGCAGCGCACAGGGGGCGCCCCTGGAGACCCAGTACTTC. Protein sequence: CASSAQGAPLETQYF.